Sequencing of this T cell receptor (beta chain) was carried out in a study of blood T cell repertoires in COVID-19 (dated by TCRdb to about 2020). Background on the whole study: Samples from collaborators originated in the United States, Italy and Spain and spanned both the acute and convalescent phases of COVID-19. HLA class I and class II types, where available, came from metadata supplied by the sample provider rather than from assay-based typing. The repertoires were released in a freely available public database intended as a resource for research on the immune response to SARS-CoV-2. Sample metadata almost always included a de-identified subject ID, COVID-19 status, age in years and sex. Subjects who had been exposed to COVID-19, were actively infected with it, or had recovered from it provided the deeply sampled blood TCRbeta repertoires that made up the dataset. The prospective study material was composed of cDNA or gDNA derived from T cells, B-cell-depleted T cells, or PBMCs. The samples were drawn from the first 160 participants of the ongoing ImmuneRACE study and from some 1,300 subjects provided by 6 global collaborators. The paper as a whole reports these results and caveats: The quantity of clinical and demographic metadata differed by source and by participant and was supplied without curation.

In regard to this clone: Its recognized antigen is unknown. No much larger clonotype is one base removed from it; base qualities were not supplied.

Trimming removed 8 bases from V and 5 bases from J; the gene matches leave 7 bases unexplained. The CDR3 goes from the cysteine to the phenylalanine over 13 residues. This entry keeps only the CDR3 DNA: 39 bases, framed from base 1. From the germline V gene (reference sequence), CDR1 is MNHEY and CDR2 is SMNVEV. TCRbeta CDR3 regions were amplified from genomic DNA by means of the immunoSEQ Assay, a bias-controlled multiplex PCR. The study's own analysis went as follows. Nucleated cell counts per sample were estimated from amplification of reference gene primers within the assay. To quantify the absolute abundance of each unique TCRbeta CDR3 rearrangement, sequence reads were collapsed and filtered. For each sample, productive Simpson clonality was calculated as the square root of Simpson's diversity index across productive rearrangements. Not all clones reach the TCRdb copy of this immuneACCESS table, which keeps in-frame sequences only. Checked studies attribute under half of the gap to unresolved V genes and leave the rest unexplained. Clone size and the V and J calls come from that table; the DNA yielded D and trimming. This sample comprises nearly 110,000 clones, 71% of them detected only once. The ten largest account for 0.9% of the sample.

Collaborating institutions collected whole blood in K2EDTA tubes following their own protocols. For TCRbeta analysis, collaborators shipped samples in one of three forms: frozen whole blood, isolated PBMCs, or DNA extracted from either of those sample types. Sample: peripheral blood. The sequence was obtained from a human donor with acute or convalescent COVID-19. The donor label of this sample is uncertain. The chain is assembled from TRBV27 and TRBJ2-7, and TRBD2 aligns with 9 junction nucleotides. The nucleotide sequence reads as follows: TGTGCCAGCGGGGGGACTAGCTTCCACGAGCAGTACTTC. Its protein is CASGGTSFHEQYF.